This T cell receptor (beta chain) originates from a study of blood T cell repertoires in COVID-19. Measured with immunoSEQ multiplex PCR; TCRdb has only the in-frame clones, and not every one. The sample includes around 150,000 clones, roughly 88% seen only once; the top ten take around 7.2%. The sequencing input was peripheral blood. The receptor was isolated from a woman aged 45-65 years in a cohort sampled during active or convalescent COVID-19.

CDR3 sequence: CASGIQGTGNTIYF. CDR3 coding DNA: TGTGCCAGCGGGATACAGGGGACGGGAAACACCATATATTTT. The gene calls are TRBV2 and TRBJ1-3; 7 positions agree with TRBD1. J was trimmed by 4 bases and V by 8 bases; bases with no gene match: 8. Looked up from germline, CDR1 is SNHLY and CDR2 is FYNNEI. The CDR3 has 14 residues.